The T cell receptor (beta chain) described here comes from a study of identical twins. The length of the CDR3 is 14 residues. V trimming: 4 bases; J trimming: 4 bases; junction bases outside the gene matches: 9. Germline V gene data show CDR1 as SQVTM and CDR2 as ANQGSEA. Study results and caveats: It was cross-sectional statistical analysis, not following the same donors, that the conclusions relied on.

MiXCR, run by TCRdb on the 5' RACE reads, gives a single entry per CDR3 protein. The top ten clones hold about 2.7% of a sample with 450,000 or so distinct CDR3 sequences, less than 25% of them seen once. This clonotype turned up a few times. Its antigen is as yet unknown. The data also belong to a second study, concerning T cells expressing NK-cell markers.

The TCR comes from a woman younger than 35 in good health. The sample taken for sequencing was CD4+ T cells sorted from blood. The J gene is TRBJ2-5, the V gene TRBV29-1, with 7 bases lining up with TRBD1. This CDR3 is CSVGGLAGGETQYF. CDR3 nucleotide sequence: TGCAGCGTTGGTGGGCTAGCAGGGGGAGAGACCCAGTACTTC.